This T cell receptor beta chain was observed in a study of human T cells and chemical hapten exposure (dated by TCRdb to about 2021). With regard to the full study: For sensitization, 2% DPC in acetone was applied to an approximately 2 cm by approximately 2 cm area of upper inner arm skin. Throughout the study period of roughly five months, patients also received therapeutic DPC doses to the scalp every week. Patch tests used Finn chambers with 0.01% DPC on the upper back, scored after 6 days by International Contact Dermatitis Research Group standards. The patient cohort, mostly female, included alopecia areata with under or over 50% scalp involvement, alopecia totalis and alopecia universalis. Libraries were combined into a pool for sequencing, and differences in TCR yield between samples came mainly from small differences in library volumes within the pool. In alopecia patients, the study followed how the peripheral blood TCR repertoire changed in vivo over primary and secondary sensitization to diphenylcyclopropenone (DPC), a hapten. Patient blood was sampled pre-sensitization (week 0) and at 2, 6 and about 24 weeks after DPC sensitization. For TCR sequencing, blood came from 25 to 30 alopecia patients at anywhere from one to four time points (pre-sensitization, 2, 6 and 24 weeks). Broad study findings and their caveats: Expanded TCRs formed significantly more large CDR3 similarity clusters than pre-sensitization or healthy control sets, consistent with antigen-driven responses. Patch test score correlated positively with the number of PT1 expanded TCRs, reaching significance at thresholds 8, 16 and 32 but not at 4. Because every patient had alopecia, a presumed autoimmune disease, the patients' immune response might differ from that of healthy individuals. DPC sensitization did not change the number of TCRs with a frequency above 1 in 1000, and there was no evidence of changes in global repertoire structure. After repeated subsampling, changes were observed in the strength of the expansion versus patch-test correlation and in the threshold at which the correlation became significant.

Libraries came from RACE. TCRdb lists the instrument as NextSeq 500. Library preparation attached unique molecular identifiers to individual cDNA molecules for quantitative, reproducible TCR counting. From each blood RNA sample, both TCR alpha and TCR beta chains were sequenced. As for how the authors treated the data: A median of roughly 98,000 TCRs per sample was observed, with a range of about 20,000 to 700,000. The Decombinator software suite was used to annotate the V, J and CDR3 of the TCR reads. Every sample was subsampled to the same number of TCRs (28,000) for the PS versus PT1 abundance plots. Expanded TCRs were defined as absent before sensitization and observed at least eight times at the 2-week time point. Clones were called with MiXCR by TCRdb after fastp trimmed the public reads at Q25, and only in-frame beta chains were retained. Under each unique CDR3 protein, matching rows form one entry showing the most common genes and DNA. The V and J calls here are based on TCRdb, not the publication. Counted in this sample were roughly 380,000 distinct CDR3 sequences; roughly 6.3% of them appeared once. The biggest ten clones account for roughly 5.4% of the sample.

About this clonotype: Its antigen is unknown. A much larger clonotype is one base distant, so this may be a read error.

What the time point label conveys for this sample: patch test 2, 6 weeks after DPC sensitization. Interpreted using the paper, the treatment or condition label stands for: therapeutic diphenylcyclopropenone sensitization with weekly scalp DPC. Blood at each patch-test visit was drawn before the patch test was applied. To be eligible, patients had to be aged 18 to 70, diagnosed with alopecia and judged suitable for DPC therapy, while pregnant patients were excluded. Unfractionated whole blood was collected in Tempus Blood RNA tubes, and total RNA was extracted from that blood. The germline V gene provides CDR1 SGHTA and CDR2 FQGNSA. Spanning cysteine to phenylalanine, the CDR3 consists of 15 amino acids. Only the CDR3 portion is preserved as DNA: 45 bases, with reading frame beginning at the first base. V lost 2 bases and J lost 0 bases; the stretch between them is 9 bases long.

The material sequenced was whole blood, taken in connection with sensitization to the hapten diphenylcyclopropenone (DPC). The clonotype originates from a woman aged 18-29 years with alopecia areata. Some clones in this sample may be carry-over from other donors' samples. The sequence is built from TRBV7-2 and TRBJ2-3, and the D gene may be TRBD2, 6 bases matching. CDR3 reads: CASSLTGTSTDTQYF. The base sequence is TGTGCCAGCAGCTTAACGGGGACTAGCACAGATACGCAGTATTTT.